Listed below are T cell receptor beta chains from one sample, sequenced in a study of T cells in Graves' hyperthyroidism and ophthalmopathy. TCRdb re-derived calls from the multiplex PCR reads in MiXCR, one entry per CDR3 protein. The repertoire holds 530,000 or so distinct CDR3 sequences, with about half as singletons. The sample comprised peripheral blood or thyroid tissue (not recorded which). These TCRs come from a woman under 30 with Graves' hyperthyroidism. The CDR3 runs from the conserved cysteine through the conserved F or W. D genes are given only for firm matches. Not all rows give a size; the values are once, few, many and, for expanded clones, a class.

abundance: -; d_gene: -; v_gene: TRBV9; j_gene: TRBJ1-4; len: 15; CDR3nt: TGTGCCAGCAGCGCCGCCGCGGGGACTAATGAAAAACTGTTTTTT; CDR3aa: CASSAAAGTNEKLFF
abundance: -; d_gene: -; v_gene: TRBV18; j_gene: TRBJ1-2; len: 15; CDR3nt: TGTGCCAGCTCACCAGACGCCGATACCTTGACCGGCTACACCTTC; CDR3aa: CASSPDADTLTGYTF
abundance: -; d_gene: -; v_gene: TRBV28; j_gene: TRBJ1-1; len: 14; CDR3nt: TGTGCCAGCAGTTTACTAACGGCGCTCACTGAAGCTTTCTTT; CDR3aa: CASSLLTALTEAFF
abundance: -; d_gene: TRBD2; v_gene: TRBV7-6; j_gene: TRBJ2-7; len: 13; CDR3nt: TGTGCTTACGCTAGCGGGAGCTCCTACGAGCAGTACTTC; CDR3aa: CAYASGSSYEQYF
abundance: many; d_gene: -; v_gene: TRBV6-2/TRBV6-3; j_gene: TRBJ1-2; len: 15; CDR3nt: TGTGCCAGCAGACTCACCGGGGCCAGCTATGGGGGCTACACCTTC; CDR3aa: CASRLTGASYGGYTF
abundance: -; d_gene: TRBD1; v_gene: TRBV2; j_gene: TRBJ1-6; len: 15; CDR3nt: TGTGCCAGCAGCGAAAGACAGGGTTATCGTTCACCCCTCCACTTT; CDR3aa: CASSERQGYRSPLHF
abundance: -; d_gene: TRBD2; v_gene: TRBV2; j_gene: TRBJ2-2; len: 16; CDR3nt: TGTGCCAGCAGTGATAGCGGGAGGGCTCACACCGGGGAGCTGTCTTGG; CDR3aa: CASSDSGRAHTGELSW
abundance: -; d_gene: TRBD1; v_gene: TRBV10-3; j_gene: TRBJ1-2; len: 12; CDR3nt: TGTGCCATCCGGGACAGCTCCTATGGCTACACCTTC; CDR3aa: CAIRDSSYGYTF
abundance: once; d_gene: TRBD2; v_gene: TRBV7-9; j_gene: TRBJ2-3; len: 15; CDR3nt: TGTGCCAGCCGCCCACTAGCGGGAGAGGCAGATACGCAGTATTTT; CDR3aa: CASRPLAGEADTQYF
abundance: few; d_gene: -; v_gene: TRBV27; j_gene: TRBJ2-7; len: 17; CDR3nt: TGTGCCAGCAGTCCCTCAGGGCAGGGGTTTATGACCTACGAGCAGTACTTC; CDR3aa: CASSPSGQGFMTYEQYF
abundance: many; d_gene: -; v_gene: TRBV7-2; j_gene: TRBJ1-1; len: 15; CDR3nt: TGTGCCAGCAGCTTGTACACAGAGATGAACACTGAAGCTTTCTTT; CDR3aa: CASSLYTEMNTEAFF
abundance: many; d_gene: -; v_gene: TRBV2; j_gene: TRBJ1-2; len: 15; CDR3nt: TGTGCCAGCAGTGAAAATACAGGGATCTTCAATGGCTACACCTTC; CDR3aa: CASSENTGIFNGYTF
abundance: -; d_gene: TRBD1; v_gene: TRBV7-2; j_gene: TRBJ2-6; len: 14; CDR3nt: TGTGCCAGCAGCTTGCAGACAGGGGTGAACACTGAAGCTTTC; CDR3aa: CASSLQTGVNTEAF
abundance: -; d_gene: TRBD2; v_gene: TRBV4-1; j_gene: TRBJ2-7; len: 19; CDR3nt: TGCGCCAGCAGCGTCCAGGGACTAGCGGGAGGAAGGGTCGAGTACGAGCAGTACTTC; CDR3aa: CASSVQGLAGGRVEYEQYF
abundance: many; d_gene: -; v_gene: TRBV5-1; j_gene: TRBJ1-1; len: 12; CDR3nt: TGCGCCAGCAGCCCCACAGGGCCTGAAGCTTTCTTT; CDR3aa: CASSPTGPEAFF
abundance: -; d_gene: -; v_gene: TRBV12-3/TRBV12-4; j_gene: TRBJ1-6; len: 14; CDR3nt: TGTGCCAGCAGTCGAGTCACCTATAATTCACCCCTCCACTTT; CDR3aa: CASSRVTYNSPLHF
abundance: many; d_gene: -; v_gene: TRBV20-1; j_gene: TRBJ2-6; len: 18; CDR3nt: TGCAGTGCTAGAGATAGGGAAGGGATGGGCTCTGGGGCCAACGTCCTGACTTTC; CDR3aa: CSARDREGMGSGANVLTF
abundance: many; d_gene: -; v_gene: TRBV9; j_gene: TRBJ1-2; len: 12; CDR3nt: TGTGCCAGCAGCCCCCGTTTAGGTGGCTACACCTTC; CDR3aa: CASSPRLGGYTF
abundance: many; d_gene: -; v_gene: TRBV9; j_gene: TRBJ2-7; len: 14; CDR3nt: TGTGCCAGCAGCGTAACTACCAATTCCTACGAGCAGTACTTC; CDR3aa: CASSVTTNSYEQYF
abundance: once; d_gene: TRBD2; v_gene: TRBV2; j_gene: TRBJ2-7; len: 12; CDR3nt: TGTGCCAGCAGTGGTGGGGGGAGCGGGAGGCGTTTC; CDR3aa: CASSGGGSGRRF
abundance: -; d_gene: -; v_gene: TRBV20-1; j_gene: TRBJ2-7; len: 13; CDR3nt: TGCAGTGCTAGTCGAGACAGCCCCTACGAGCAGTACTTC; CDR3aa: CSASRDSPYEQYF
abundance: -; d_gene: -; v_gene: TRBV4-1; j_gene: TRBJ2-7; len: 15; CDR3nt: TGCGCCAGCAGCCTCTCAAGGGATCTCAACTACGAGCAGTACTTC; CDR3aa: CASSLSRDLNYEQYF
abundance: -; d_gene: -; v_gene: TRBV20-1; j_gene: TRBJ1-5; len: 15; CDR3nt: TGCAGTGCTAGAGAGTTGAGGGGGAGCAATCAGCCCCAGCATTTT; CDR3aa: CSARELRGSNQPQHF
abundance: -; d_gene: -; v_gene: TRBV9; j_gene: TRBJ2-3; len: 13; CDR3nt: TGTGCCAGCAGCCCCGTTCTCACAGATACGCAGTATTTT; CDR3aa: CASSPVLTDTQYF
abundance: few; d_gene: -; v_gene: TRBV20-1; j_gene: TRBJ2-1; len: 14; CDR3nt: TGCAGTGCCCAACCGTGGGGGAACGGCAATGAGCAGTTCTTC; CDR3aa: CSAQPWGNGNEQFF
abundance: -; d_gene: -; v_gene: TRBV6-5; j_gene: TRBJ1-4; len: 17; CDR3nt: TGTGCCAGCAGTTACTCGGGTTTTCAGGGTTTGAAGGAAAAACTGTTTTTT; CDR3aa: CASSYSGFQGLKEKLFF
abundance: -; d_gene: TRBD1; v_gene: TRBV5-5; j_gene: TRBJ2-5; len: 15; CDR3nt: TGTGCCAGCAGCTTGGGACAGGGACATGTAAAGACCCAGTACTTC; CDR3aa: CASSLGQGHVKTQYF
abundance: few; d_gene: TRBD2; v_gene: TRBV7-3; j_gene: TRBJ2-5; len: 18; CDR3nt: TGTGCCAGCAGCTTACTCGGTCTAGCGGGAGGGCCGATGGAGACCCAGTACTTC; CDR3aa: CASSLLGLAGGPMETQYF
abundance: many; d_gene: TRBD2; v_gene: TRBV2; j_gene: TRBJ2-7; len: 14; CDR3nt: TGTGCCAGCACCAGGACTAGCGTCACCTACGAGCAGTACTTC; CDR3aa: CASTRTSVTYEQYF
abundance: many; d_gene: -; v_gene: TRBV2; j_gene: TRBJ1-5; len: 15; CDR3nt: TGTGCCAGCAGTTGGAGACTAGCTAGCAATCAGCCCCAGCATTTT; CDR3aa: CASSWRLASNQPQHF
abundance: -; d_gene: TRBD1; v_gene: TRBV4-3; j_gene: TRBJ1-6; len: 16; CDR3nt: TGCGCCAGCAGCCAAGGACAGGGGGCGGATAATTCACCCCTCCACTTT; CDR3aa: CASSQGQGADNSPLHF
abundance: many; d_gene: -; v_gene: TRBV2; j_gene: TRBJ1-4; len: 13; CDR3nt: TGTGCCAGCAGTGAAAGGGAGGGGGAAAAACTGTTTTTT; CDR3aa: CASSEREGEKLFF
abundance: many; d_gene: TRBD2; v_gene: TRBV4-2; j_gene: TRBJ2-2; len: 16; CDR3nt: TGTGCCAGCAGCCCCAATCGGGAGGACCACACCGGGGAGCTGTTTTTT; CDR3aa: CASSPNREDHTGELFF
abundance: -; d_gene: TRBD1; v_gene: TRBV11-2; j_gene: TRBJ2-2; len: 14; CDR3nt: TGTGCCGCAAACCCAGGGACAGGGACCGGGGAGCTGTTTTTT; CDR3aa: CAANPGTGTGELFF
abundance: -; d_gene: TRBD1; v_gene: TRBV4-3; j_gene: TRBJ2-5; len: 16; CDR3nt: TGCGCCAGCAGCCAAGAGGGACAGGGAGGCGGAGAGACCCAGTACTTC; CDR3aa: CASSQEGQGGGETQYF
abundance: many; d_gene: -; v_gene: TRBV20-1; j_gene: TRBJ2-7; len: 13; CDR3nt: TGCAGTGCTAGAGATCTGGTGGAGAACGAGCAGTACTTC; CDR3aa: CSARDLVENEQYF